Detailed here is one T cell receptor beta chain. The data were obtained in a study of early T cells in non-severe SARS-CoV-2 infection. Study in general: RNA in bulk from unsorted whole blood was sequenced, and chains were unpaired.

The CDR3 is 15 residues long. V lost 0 bases, J lost 10 bases, and 10 bases stayed unmatched. The germline gives CDR1 SGHRS, CDR2 YFSETQ. TCRdb redid the calling of the 5' RACE reads with MiXCR, one entry per CDR3 protein. The sample consists of about 56,000 distinct CDR3 sequences, around 15% of them appearing once. This TCR derives from an adult who was a healthcare worker with PCR-confirmed SARS-CoV-2 infection or an uninfected control (not recorded which). The V and J genes are TRBV5-1 and TRBJ2-1; TRBD2 agrees at 7 bases. The sequencing here drew on whole blood, taken at baseline. The CDR3 bases are TGCGCCAGCAGCTTGGATAGCGGGTCTGCTGGGGAGCAGTTCTTC. Protein sequence: CASSLDSGSAGEQFF. The entire variable domain, with the rest obtained from reference TRBV5-1 and TRBJ2-1, is as follows: KAGVTQTPRYLIKTRGQQVTLSCSPISGHRSVSWYQQTPGQGLQFLFEYFSETQRNKGNFPGRFSGRQFSNSRSEMNVSTLELGDSALYLCASSLDSGSAGEQFFGPGTRLTVL.